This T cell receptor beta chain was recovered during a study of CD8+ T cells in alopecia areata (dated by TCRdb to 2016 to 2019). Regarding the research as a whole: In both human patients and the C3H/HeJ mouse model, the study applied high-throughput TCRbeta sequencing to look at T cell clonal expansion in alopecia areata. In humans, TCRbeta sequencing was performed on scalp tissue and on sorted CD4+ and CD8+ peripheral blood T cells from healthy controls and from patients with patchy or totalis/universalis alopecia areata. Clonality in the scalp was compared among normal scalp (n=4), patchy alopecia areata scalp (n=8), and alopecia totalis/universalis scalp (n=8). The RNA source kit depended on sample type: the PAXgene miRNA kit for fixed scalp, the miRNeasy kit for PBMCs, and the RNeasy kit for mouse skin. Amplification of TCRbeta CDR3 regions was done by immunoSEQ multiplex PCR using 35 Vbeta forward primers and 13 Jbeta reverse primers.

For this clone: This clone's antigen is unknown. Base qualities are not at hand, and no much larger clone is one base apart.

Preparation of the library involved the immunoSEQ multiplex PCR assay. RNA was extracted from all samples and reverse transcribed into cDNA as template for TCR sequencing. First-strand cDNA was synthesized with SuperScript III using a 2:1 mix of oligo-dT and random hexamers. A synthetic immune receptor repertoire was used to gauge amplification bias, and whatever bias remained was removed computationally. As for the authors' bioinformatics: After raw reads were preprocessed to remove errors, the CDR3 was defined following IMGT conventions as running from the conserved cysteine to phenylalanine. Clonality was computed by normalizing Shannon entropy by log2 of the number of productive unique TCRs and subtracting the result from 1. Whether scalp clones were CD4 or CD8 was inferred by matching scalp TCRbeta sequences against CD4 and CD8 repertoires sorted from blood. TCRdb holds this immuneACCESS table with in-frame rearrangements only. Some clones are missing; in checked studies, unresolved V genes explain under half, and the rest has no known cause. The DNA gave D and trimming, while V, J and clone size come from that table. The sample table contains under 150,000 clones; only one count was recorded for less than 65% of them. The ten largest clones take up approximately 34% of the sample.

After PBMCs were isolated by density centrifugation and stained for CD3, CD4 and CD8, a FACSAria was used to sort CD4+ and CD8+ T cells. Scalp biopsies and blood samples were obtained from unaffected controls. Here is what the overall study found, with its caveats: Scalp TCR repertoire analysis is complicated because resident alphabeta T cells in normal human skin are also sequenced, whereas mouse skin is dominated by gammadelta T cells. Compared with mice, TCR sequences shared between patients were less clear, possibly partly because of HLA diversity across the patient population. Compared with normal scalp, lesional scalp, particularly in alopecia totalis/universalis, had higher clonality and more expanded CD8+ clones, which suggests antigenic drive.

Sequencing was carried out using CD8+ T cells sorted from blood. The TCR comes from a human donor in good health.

The DNA reads TGCAGCCCGCCCAGGTCGAAACAATTGTACAATGAGCAGTTCTTC. Its translation is CSPPRSKQLYNEQFF. This sequence uses TRBV29-1 and TRBJ2-1, with the D segment identity uncertain. Inclusive of the bounding cysteine and phenylalanine, the CDR3 is 15 residues long. Only the CDR3 part of the read is kept: 45 bases, read in frame from the first base. Trimming takes 8 bases from V and 4 bases from J, and the germline ends sit 21 bases apart. For CDR1 and CDR2, the germline V gene lists SQVTM and ANQGSEA.